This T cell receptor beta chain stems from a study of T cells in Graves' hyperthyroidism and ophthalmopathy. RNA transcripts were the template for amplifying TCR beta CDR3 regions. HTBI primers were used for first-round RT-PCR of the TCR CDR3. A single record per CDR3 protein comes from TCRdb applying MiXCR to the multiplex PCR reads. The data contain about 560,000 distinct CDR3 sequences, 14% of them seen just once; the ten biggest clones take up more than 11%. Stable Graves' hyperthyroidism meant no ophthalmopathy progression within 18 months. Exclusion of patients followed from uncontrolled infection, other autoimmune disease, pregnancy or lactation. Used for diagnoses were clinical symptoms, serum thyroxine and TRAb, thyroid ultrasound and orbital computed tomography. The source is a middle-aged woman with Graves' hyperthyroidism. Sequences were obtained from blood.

For the CDR3, the DNA is TGTGCCAGCCTCCTTAGCGGGAGGGGAGAGACCCAGTACTTC. Encoded protein: CASLLSGRGETQYF. V and J are TRBV11-3 and TRBJ2-5; 11 bases map to TRBD2. This CDR3 contains 14 residues. Looked up from germline, CDR1 is SGHNT and CDR2 is YENEEA. With V trimmed by 8 bases and J by 4 bases, 6 bases remained unmatched.